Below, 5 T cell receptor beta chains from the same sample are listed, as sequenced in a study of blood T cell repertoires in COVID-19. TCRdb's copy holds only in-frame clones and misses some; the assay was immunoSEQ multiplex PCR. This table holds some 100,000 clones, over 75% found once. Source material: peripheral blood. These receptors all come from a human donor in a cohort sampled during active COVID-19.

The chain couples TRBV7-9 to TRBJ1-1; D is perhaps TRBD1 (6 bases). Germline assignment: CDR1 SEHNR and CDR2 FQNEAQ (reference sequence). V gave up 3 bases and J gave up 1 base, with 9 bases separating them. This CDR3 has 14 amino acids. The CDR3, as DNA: TGTGCCAGCAGCTTTTCCAGGGGGAACACTGAAGCTTTCTTT. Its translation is CASSFSRGNTEAFF.

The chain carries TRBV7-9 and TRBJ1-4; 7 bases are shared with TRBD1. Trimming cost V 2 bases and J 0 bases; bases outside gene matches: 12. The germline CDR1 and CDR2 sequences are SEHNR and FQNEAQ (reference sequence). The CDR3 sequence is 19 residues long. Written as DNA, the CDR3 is TGTGCCAGCAGCTTAATCTTTGTTCAGGGGGAGGCAACTAATGAAAAACTGTTTTTT. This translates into CASSLIFVQGEATNEKLFF.

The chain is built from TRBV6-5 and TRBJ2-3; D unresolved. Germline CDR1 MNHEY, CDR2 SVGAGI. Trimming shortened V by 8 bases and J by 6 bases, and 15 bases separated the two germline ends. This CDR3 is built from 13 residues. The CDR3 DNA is TGTGCCAGCCTATCGGCAGCCAGGGATACGCAGTATTTT. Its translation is CASLSAARDTQYF.

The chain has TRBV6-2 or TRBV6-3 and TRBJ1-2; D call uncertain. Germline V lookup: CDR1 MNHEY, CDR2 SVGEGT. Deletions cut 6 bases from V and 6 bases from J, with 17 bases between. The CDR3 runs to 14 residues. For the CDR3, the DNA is TGTGCCAGCAGCAACGGGCGGGTTTCGGATGGCTACACCTTC. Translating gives CASSNGRVSDGYTF.

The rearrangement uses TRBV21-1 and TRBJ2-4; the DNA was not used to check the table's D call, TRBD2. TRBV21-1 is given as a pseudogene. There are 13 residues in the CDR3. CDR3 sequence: CASSPGGGFIQYF. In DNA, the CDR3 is TGTGCCAGCAGCCCCGGAGGCGGTTTCATTCAGTACTTC.